These T cell receptor beta chains were read from a single sample in a study of identical twins. TCRdb itself ran the 5' RACE reads through MiXCR, one entry per CDR3 protein. This sample has 550,000 to 800,000 distinct CDR3 sequences, with just over 7% found just once. The sample also formed part of further work on yellow fever vaccine responses in identical twins.

The sequencing sample was made of PBMCs. Receptors were obtained from a woman younger than 30 in good health. Each CDR3 is given with its conserved first and last residue. A D gene is named only where the DNA matches it firmly. Only some rows state a clone size, as once, few, many or a class for expanded clones.

>TRBV12-5|few|TRBD2|TRBJ2-7
TGTGCTAGTGGTTTGGTAGGACTAGCGGGAGGGACCTACGAGCAGTACTTC
CASGLVGLAGGTYEQYF
>TRBV27|few|TRBD1|TRBJ2-7
TGTGCCAGCAGTTTAAGGGGGGACAGGGGATACGAGCAGTACTTC
CASSLRGDRGYEQYF
>TRBV3-1|.|.|TRBJ2-6
TGTGCCAGCAGCCGAACAGGAGCAGTCCGCTCTGGGGCCAACGTCCTGACTTTC
CASSRTGAVRSGANVLTF
>TRBV12-3/TRBV12-4|few|TRBD2|TRBJ2-7
TGTGCCAGCAGGACGGGACTAGCGGGAGGGAGCGAGCAGTACTTC
CASRTGLAGGSEQYF
>TRBV29-1|.|TRBD2|TRBJ2-3
TGCAGCGTTGAACTAGCGGGAGGTTACACAGATACGCAGTATTTT
CSVELAGGYTDTQYF
>TRBV29-1|many|.|TRBJ1-1
TGCAGCGTTTCAGGGGTAACTGAAGCTTTCTTT
CSVSGVTEAFF
>TRBV20-1|many|TRBD2|TRBJ2-5
TGCAGTGCCCAAAGCCAAGCGGGAGCGTACCAAGAGACCCAGTACTTC
CSAQSQAGAYQETQYF
>TRBV7-9|many|.|TRBJ2-3
TGTGCCAGCAGCTTAGGAGGGGCAAGCACAGATACGCAGTATTTT
CASSLGGASTDTQYF
>TRBV28|many|.|TRBJ1-5
TGTGCCAGCAGTCCTTACTCGCGGGGAAATGTTTTGGGCAATCAGCCCCAGCATTTT
CASSPYSRGNVLGNQPQHF
>TRBV15|.|.|TRBJ1-1
TGTGCCACCAGCAGAGTCCGGGACGGAATGAACACTGAAGCTTTCTTT
CATSRVRDGMNTEAFF